The next 5 T cell receptor beta chains were all read from a single sample in a study of blood T cells in healthy people across ages. Then a second PCR, running roughly 7 to 12 cycles, was carried out with a sample-barcoded 5' primer and a J-beta primer mix. TCRdb reanalysed the 5' RACE reads using MiXCR and keeps one entry per CDR3 protein. The sample has 1.5 million to 2 million distinct CDR3 sequences, roughly 27% seen once. Specimen: blood. The receptor set was obtained from a woman in her twenties or thirties in good health.

This clonotype was seen more than once but under ten times. The gene calls are TRBV28 and TRBJ1-2; D remains ambiguous. This CDR3 region has 14 residues. Deletions cut 7 bases from V and 3 bases from J, with 15 bases between. The germline V gene encodes CDR1 MDHEN and CDR2 SYDVKM. The CDR3 region is CASKAALRDYGYTF. The CDR3 DNA reads TGTGCCAGCAAGGCCGCCCTAAGGGACTATGGCTACACCTTC.

This chain connects TRBV7-3 to TRBJ2-3, with no clear D. Per germline, CDR1 SGHTA and CDR2 FQGTGA. This CDR3 contains 13 residues. The V gene lost 4 bases and the J gene lost 3 bases, with 8 bases spanning the gap. The DNA for the CDR3 is TGTGCCAGCAGCTCCGATGTAACAGATACGCAGTATTTT. It yields the protein CASSSDVTDTQYF.

This clonotype was detected a few times. The chain employs TRBV12-3 or TRBV12-4 and TRBJ2-3; unclear D gene. V dropped 6 bases and J dropped 0 bases, with 16 bases sitting between them. The CDR3 is 16 residues long. The chain's CDR3 is CASSQQATTSTDTQYF. The CDR3 DNA reads TGTGCCAGCAGCCAGCAGGCGACCACTAGCACAGATACGCAGTATTTT.

The chain uses TRBV7-3 and TRBJ1-2; maybe TRBD1 (5 bases). CDR1 and CDR2 from the germline V gene are SGHTA and FQGTGA. The CDR3 loop spans 15 amino acids. The ends were cut back, 5 bases at V and 4 bases at J, with 17 bases in the middle. The chain's CDR3 is CASSPGVGRSYGYTF. The CDR3 DNA follows: TGTGCCAGCAGCCCAGGCGTGGGACGGTCCTATGGCTACACCTTC. The whole variable domain, remainder taken from reference TRBV7-3 and TRBJ1-2, is GAGVSQTPSNKVTEKGKYVELRCDPISGHTALYWYRQSLGQGPEFLIYFQGTGAADDSGLPNDRFFAVRPEGSVSTLKIQRTERGDSAVYLCASSPGVGRSYGYTFGSGTRLTVV.

This clonotype was seen a few times. This rearrangement joins TRBV14 to TRBJ2-3; tentative D call: TRBD2 (5 bases). With 4 bases removed from V and 1 base from J, the gap between germline ends came to 9 bases. CDR1 is SGHDN and CDR2 is FVKESK in the germline V gene. The CDR3 covers 14 residues. The CDR3 DNA reads as TGTGCCAGCAGCCGGACTGGACGCACAGATACGCAGTATTTT. This encodes CASSRTGRTDTQYF.